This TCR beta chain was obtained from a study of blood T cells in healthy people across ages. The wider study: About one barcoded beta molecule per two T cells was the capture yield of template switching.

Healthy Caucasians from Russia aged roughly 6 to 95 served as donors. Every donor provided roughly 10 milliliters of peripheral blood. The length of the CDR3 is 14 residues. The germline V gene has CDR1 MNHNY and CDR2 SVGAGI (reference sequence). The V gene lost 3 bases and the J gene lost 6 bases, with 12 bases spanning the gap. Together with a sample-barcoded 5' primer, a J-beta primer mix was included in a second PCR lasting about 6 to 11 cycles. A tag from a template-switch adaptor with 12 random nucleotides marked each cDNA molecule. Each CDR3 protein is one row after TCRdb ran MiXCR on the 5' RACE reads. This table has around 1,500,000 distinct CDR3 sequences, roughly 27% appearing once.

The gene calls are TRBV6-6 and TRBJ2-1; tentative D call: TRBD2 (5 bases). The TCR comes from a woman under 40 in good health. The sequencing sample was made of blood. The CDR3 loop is CASSYLSGSNEQFF. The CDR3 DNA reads TGTGCCAGCAGTTATCTCTCGGGGAGCAATGAGCAGTTCTTC.